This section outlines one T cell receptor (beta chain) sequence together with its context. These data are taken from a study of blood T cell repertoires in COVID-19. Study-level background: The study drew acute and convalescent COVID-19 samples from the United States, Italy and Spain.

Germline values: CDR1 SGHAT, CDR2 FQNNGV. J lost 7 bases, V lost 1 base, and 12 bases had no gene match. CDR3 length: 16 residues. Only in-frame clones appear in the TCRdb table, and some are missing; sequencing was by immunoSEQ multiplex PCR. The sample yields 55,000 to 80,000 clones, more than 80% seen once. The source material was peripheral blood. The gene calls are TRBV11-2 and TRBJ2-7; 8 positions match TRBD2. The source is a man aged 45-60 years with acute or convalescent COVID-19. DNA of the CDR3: TGTGCCAGCAGCTTAGTACGGAGCGGGAGAGGGGGGGAGCAGTACGTC. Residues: CASSLVRSGRGGEQYV.